This record concerns one T cell receptor (beta chain) sequence. Its cognate antigen is unknown. This sample is drawn from a study of post-analysis software for immune sequencing data. Study-level findings and limits: Multiple sclerosis patients had significantly lower normalized Chao1 diversity than controls. TRBV5-6, TRBV5-1 and TRBV20-1 were among four or five TRBV segments more frequent in patients than controls. Analysis by F measure revealed that same-batch samples clustered strongly together.

The CDR3 loop spans 14 amino acids. V was shortened by 6 bases and J by 0 bases, with 9 bases between the two germline ends. Each TCR beta cDNA library carried unique molecular identifiers. Starting from roughly 1.1 to 9.2 million T cells, the study yielded about 500,000 cDNA molecules. MiXCR, run by TCRdb on the PCR reads, gives a single entry per CDR3 protein. This table holds about 200,000 distinct CDR3 sequences, 29% found once. This sequence was found in a girl younger than 18 with multiple sclerosis. The chain recombines TRBV12-3 or TRBV12-4 with TRBJ1-5; perhaps TRBD1 as D (5 bases). Sequencing was performed on blood. The DNA for the CDR3 is TGTGCCAGCAGCCGGGACCGTAGCAATCAGCCCCAGCATTTT. Translated: CASSRDRSNQPQHF.